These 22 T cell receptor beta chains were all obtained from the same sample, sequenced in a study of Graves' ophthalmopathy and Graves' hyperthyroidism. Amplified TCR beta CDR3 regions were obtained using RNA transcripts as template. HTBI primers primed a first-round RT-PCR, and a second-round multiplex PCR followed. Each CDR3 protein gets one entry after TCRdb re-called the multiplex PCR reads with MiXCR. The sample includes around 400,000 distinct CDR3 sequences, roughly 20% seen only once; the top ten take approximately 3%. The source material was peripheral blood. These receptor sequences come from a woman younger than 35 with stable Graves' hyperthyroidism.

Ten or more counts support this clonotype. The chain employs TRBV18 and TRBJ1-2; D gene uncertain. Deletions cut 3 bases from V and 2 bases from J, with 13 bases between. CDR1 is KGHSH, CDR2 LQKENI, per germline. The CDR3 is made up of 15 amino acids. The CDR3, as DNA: TGTGCCAGCTCACCCCCCGGTGGCGGCAACTATGGCTACACCTTC. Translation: CASSPPGGGNYGYTF. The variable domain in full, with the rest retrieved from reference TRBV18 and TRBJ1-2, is NAGVMQNPRHLVRRRGQEARLRCSPMKGHSHVYWYRQLPEEGLKFMVYLQKENIIDESGMPKERFSAEFPKEGPSILRIQQVVRGDSAAYFCASSPPGGGNYGYTFGSGTRLTVV.

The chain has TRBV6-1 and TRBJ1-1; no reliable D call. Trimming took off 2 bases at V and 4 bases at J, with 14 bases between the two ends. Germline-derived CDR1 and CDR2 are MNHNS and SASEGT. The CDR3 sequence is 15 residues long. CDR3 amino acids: CASSERSLLGTEAFF. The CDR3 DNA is TGTGCCAGCAGTGAACGGTCCCTATTGGGCACTGAAGCTTTCTTT.

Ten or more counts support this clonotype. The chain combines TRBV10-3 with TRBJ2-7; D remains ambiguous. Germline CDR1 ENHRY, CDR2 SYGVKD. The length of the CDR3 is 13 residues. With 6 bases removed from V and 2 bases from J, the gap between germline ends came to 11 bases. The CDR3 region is CAIRSDGTYEQYF. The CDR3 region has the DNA TGTGCCATCAGATCTGACGGAACCTACGAGCAGTACTTC.

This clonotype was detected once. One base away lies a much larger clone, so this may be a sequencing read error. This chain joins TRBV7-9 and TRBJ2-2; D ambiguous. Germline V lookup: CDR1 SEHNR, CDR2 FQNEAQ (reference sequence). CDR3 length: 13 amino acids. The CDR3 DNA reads TGTGTCAGCAGCTTACAACGACCCGGGGAGCTGTTTTTT. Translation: CVSSLQRPGELFF.

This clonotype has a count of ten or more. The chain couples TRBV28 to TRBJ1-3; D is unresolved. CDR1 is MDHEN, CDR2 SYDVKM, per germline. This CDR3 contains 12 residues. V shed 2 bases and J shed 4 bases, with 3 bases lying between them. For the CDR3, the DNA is TGTGCCAGCAGTTTAGGGGGAAACACCATATATTTT. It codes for CASSLGGNTIYF.

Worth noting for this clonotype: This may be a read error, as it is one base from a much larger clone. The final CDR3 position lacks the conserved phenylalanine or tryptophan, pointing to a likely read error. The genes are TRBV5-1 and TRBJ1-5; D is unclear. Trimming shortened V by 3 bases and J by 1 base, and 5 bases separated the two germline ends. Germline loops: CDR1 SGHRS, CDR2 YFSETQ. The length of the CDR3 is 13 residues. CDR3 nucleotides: TGCGCCAGCAGCTACACGAGCAATCAGCCCCAGCATTTG. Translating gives CASSYTSNQPQHL.

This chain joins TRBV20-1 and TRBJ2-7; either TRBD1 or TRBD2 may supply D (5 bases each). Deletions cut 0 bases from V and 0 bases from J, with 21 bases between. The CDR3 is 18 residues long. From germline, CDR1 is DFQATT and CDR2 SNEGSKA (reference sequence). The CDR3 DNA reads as TGCAGTGCTAGAGAGGAACCGGGACCCCCGTGGGGCTCCTACGAGCAGTACTTC. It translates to CSAREEPGPPWGSYEQYF.

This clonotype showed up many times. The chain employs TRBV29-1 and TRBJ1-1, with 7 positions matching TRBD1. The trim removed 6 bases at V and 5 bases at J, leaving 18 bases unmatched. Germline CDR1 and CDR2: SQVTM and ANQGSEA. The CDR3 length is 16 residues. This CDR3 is CSVEGQYKVGWTEAFF. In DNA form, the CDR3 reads TGCAGCGTAGAGGGACAGTATAAGGTTGGGTGGACTGAAGCTTTCTTT.

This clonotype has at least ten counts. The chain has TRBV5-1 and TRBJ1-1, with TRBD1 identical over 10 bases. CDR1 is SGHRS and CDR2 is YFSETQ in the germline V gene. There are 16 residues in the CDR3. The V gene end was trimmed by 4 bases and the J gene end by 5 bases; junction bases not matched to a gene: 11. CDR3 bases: TGCGCCAGCAGCCTCCTCACGGGACAGGGGTTTACTGAAGCTTTCTTT. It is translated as CASSLLTGQGFTEAFF.

The CDR3 protein is CASSQETGGGETQYF. DNA of the CDR3: TGTGCCAGCTCCCAAGAGACAGGGGGCGGAGAGACCCAGTACTTC. The genes are TRBV18 and TRBJ2-5; TRBD1 agrees at 10 bases. The V gene's germline CDR1 is KGHSH and CDR2 LQKENI. This CDR3 has 15 amino acids. The J segment lost 4 bases and the V segment lost 6 bases, leaving 8 bases of the junction unmatched.

CDR3 in DNA: TGTGCCACTCGTTCCATGGGCGGGACAAACTATGGCTACACCTTC. Its translation: CATRSMGGTNYGYTF. This sequence joins TRBV10-3 and TRBJ1-2; perhaps TRBD1 as D (6 bases). V gave up 10 bases and J gave up 2 bases, with 20 bases separating them. The CDR3 is 15 residues long. Looked up from germline, CDR1 is ENHRY and CDR2 is SYGVKD.

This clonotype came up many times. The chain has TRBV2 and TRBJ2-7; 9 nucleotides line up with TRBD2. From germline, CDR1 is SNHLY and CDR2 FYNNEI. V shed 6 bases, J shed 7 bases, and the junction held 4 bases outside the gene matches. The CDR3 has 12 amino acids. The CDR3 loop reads CASRIAGDEQYF. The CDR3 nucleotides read TGTGCCAGCAGAATAGCGGGAGATGAGCAGTACTTC.

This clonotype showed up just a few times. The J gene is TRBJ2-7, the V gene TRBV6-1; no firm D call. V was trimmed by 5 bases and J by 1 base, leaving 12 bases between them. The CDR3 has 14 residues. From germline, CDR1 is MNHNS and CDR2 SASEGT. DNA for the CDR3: TGTGCCAGCAGTCCCCGGACGGATTCCTACGAGCAGTACTTC. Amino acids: CASSPRTDSYEQYF.

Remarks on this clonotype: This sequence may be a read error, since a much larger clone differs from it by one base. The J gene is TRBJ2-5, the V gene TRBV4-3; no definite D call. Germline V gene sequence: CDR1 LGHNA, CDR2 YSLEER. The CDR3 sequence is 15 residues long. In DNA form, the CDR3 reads TGCGCCAGCAGCCAAGATTGGGGTAGAAAAGAGACCCAGGACTTC. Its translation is CASSQDWGRKETQDF.

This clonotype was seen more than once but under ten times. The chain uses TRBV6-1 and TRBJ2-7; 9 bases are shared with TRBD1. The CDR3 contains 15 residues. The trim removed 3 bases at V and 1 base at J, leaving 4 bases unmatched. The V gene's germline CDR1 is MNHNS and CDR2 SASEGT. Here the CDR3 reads CASSEEGTGSYEQYF. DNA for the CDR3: TGTGCCAGCAGTGAGGAAGGGACAGGGTCCTACGAGCAGTACTTC.

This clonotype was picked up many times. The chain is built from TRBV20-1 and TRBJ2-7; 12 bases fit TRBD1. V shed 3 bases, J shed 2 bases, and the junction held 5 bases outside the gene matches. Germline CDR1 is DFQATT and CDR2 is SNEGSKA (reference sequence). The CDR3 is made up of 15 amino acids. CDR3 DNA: TGCAGTGCTAGGCCCCGGGACAGGGGGCCCTACGAGCAGTACTTC. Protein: CSARPRDRGPYEQYF.

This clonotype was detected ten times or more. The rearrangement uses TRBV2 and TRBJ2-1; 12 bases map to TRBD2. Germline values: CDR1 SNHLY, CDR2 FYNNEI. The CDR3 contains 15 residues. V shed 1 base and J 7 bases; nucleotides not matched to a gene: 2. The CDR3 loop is CASSEGLAGGNEQFF. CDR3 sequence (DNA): TGTGCCAGCAGTGAAGGGCTAGCGGGAGGGAATGAGCAGTTCTTC.

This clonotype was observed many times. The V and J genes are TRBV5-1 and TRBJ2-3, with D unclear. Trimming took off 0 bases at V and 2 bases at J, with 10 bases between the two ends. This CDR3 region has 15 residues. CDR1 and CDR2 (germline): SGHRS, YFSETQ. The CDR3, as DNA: TGCGCCAGCAGCTTGGACTCACCCACCACAGATACGCAGTATTTT. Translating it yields CASSLDSPTTDTQYF.

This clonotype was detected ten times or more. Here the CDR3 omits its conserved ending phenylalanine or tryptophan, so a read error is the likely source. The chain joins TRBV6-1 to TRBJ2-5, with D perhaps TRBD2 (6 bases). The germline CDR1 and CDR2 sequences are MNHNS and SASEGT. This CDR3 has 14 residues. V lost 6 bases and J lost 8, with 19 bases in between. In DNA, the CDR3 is TGTGCCAGCAGCTGGAGGGCCGGGCGGGACACCCAGTACCTC. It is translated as CASSWRAGRDTQYL.

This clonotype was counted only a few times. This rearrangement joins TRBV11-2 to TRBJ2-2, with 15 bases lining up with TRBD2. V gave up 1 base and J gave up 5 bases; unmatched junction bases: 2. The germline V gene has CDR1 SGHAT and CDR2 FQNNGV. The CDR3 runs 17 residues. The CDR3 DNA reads TGTGCCAGCAGCTTAGTCGGGACTAGCGGGAGGACCGGGGAGCTGTTTTTT. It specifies CASSLVGTSGRTGELFF.

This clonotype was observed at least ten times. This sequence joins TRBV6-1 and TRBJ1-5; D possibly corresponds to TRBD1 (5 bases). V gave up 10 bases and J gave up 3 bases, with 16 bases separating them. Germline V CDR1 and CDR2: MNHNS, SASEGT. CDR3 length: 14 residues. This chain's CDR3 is CANLGGGINQPQHF. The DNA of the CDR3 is TGTGCCAACCTGGGCGGGGGGATCAATCAGCCCCAGCATTTT.

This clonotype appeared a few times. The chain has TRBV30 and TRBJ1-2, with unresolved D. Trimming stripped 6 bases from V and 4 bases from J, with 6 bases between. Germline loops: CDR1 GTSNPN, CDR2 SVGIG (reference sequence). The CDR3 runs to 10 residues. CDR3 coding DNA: TGTGCCTGCCGGACCTATGGCTACACCTTC. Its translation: CACRTYGYTF.